Listed below are T cell receptor beta chains from one sample, sequenced in a study of T cells in Graves' hyperthyroidism and ophthalmopathy. Via MiXCR, TCRdb re-called the multiplex PCR reads, giving one row per CDR3 protein. This sample carries 600,000 to 750,000 distinct CDR3 sequences, around 16% of them seen once, and the ten largest clones take less than 20%. The source material was blood. The receptor source for this set is a middle-aged man with Graves' hyperthyroidism. CDR3s include the opening cysteine and the closing phenylalanine or tryptophan. The D gene is left open where the match is weak. Some rows mark clone size as missing; the rest say once, few, many or name a class of expanded clone.

j_gene | v_gene | abundance | d_gene | CDR3nt | CDR3aa
TRBJ2-5 | TRBV28 | many | . | TGTGCCAGCAGCCAGGGCGATCAAGAGACCCAGTACTTC | CASSQGDQETQYF
TRBJ1-5 | TRBV19 | . | . | TGTGCCAGTAGTATATGGCAGGGAATCAATCAGCCCCAGCATTTT | CASSIWQGINQPQHF
TRBJ1-2 | TRBV28 | . | . | TGTGCCAGCAGTTTAAAAACGGAAGGGGGCTACACCTTC | CASSLKTEGGYTF
TRBJ1-5 | TRBV7-2 | . | . | TGTGCCAGCAGCTCTTGGACCCTCATGATGGGCAATCAGCCCCAGCATTTT | CASSSWTLMMGNQPQHF
TRBJ1-6 | TRBV18 | many | TRBD1 | TGTGCCAGCTCAAGGGACAGGGGTTCACCCCTCCACTTT | CASSRDRGSPLHF
TRBJ2-7 | TRBV29-1 | many | TRBD1 | TGCAGCGTTGGGGGACAGGGGTATGAGCAGTACTTC | CSVGGQGYEQYF
TRBJ2-7 | TRBV7-9 | many | . | TGTGCCAGCAGCTTAGCGTCGGGGTTGGACGAGCAGTACTTC | CASSLASGLDEQYF
TRBJ2-3 | TRBV27 | many | . | TGTGCCAGCAGTTTAGACACCCCAACCCCAGATACGCAGTATTTT | CASSLDTPTPDTQYF
TRBJ2-1 | TRBV25-1 | many | . | TGTGCCAGCAGTGAAACTTCCGCCATCAATTACAATGAGCAGTTCTTC | CASSETSAINYNEQFF
TRBJ2-5 | TRBV28 | many | TRBD2 | TGTGCCAGCAGCTCTATCCGGGGGGGAGGCGGGAGTTACCAAGAGACCCAGTACTTC | CASSSIRGGGGSYQETQYF
TRBJ2-7 | TRBV28 | . | TRBD1 | TGTGCCAGCAGTCGTTCCGGGACAGGGAGAGACGAGCAGTACTTC | CASSRSGTGRDEQYF
TRBJ2-7 | TRBV12-3/TRBV12-4 | . | TRBD1 | TGTGCCAGTACCACGGGACAGCACTACGAGCAGTACTTC | CASTTGQHYEQYF
TRBJ1-5 | TRBV6-1 | many | . | TGTGCCAGCAGTATCATCCAAGGGGGGGGCAATCAGCCCCAGCATTTT | CASSIIQGGGNQPQHF
TRBJ2-1 | TRBV15 | . | TRBD2 | TGTGCCACCAGCAGAGATGGAGCGGGAGGGATCTACAATGAGCAGTTCTTC | CATSRDGAGGIYNEQFF
TRBJ2-7 | TRBV29-1 | few | . | TGCAGCGTTGTAGGCCCCTACGAGCAGTACTTC | CSVVGPYEQYF
TRBJ2-2 | TRBV5-5 | . | . | TGTGCCAGCAGCCCCTCAGCGGACACCGGGGAGCTGTTTTTT | CASSPSADTGELFF
TRBJ2-3 | TRBV20-1 | . | TRBD2 | TGCAGTGCTAGAGATCTTACTAGCGGGAGGTACACAGATACGCAGTATTTT | CSARDLTSGRYTDTQYF
TRBJ2-5 | TRBV19 | . | TRBD2 | TGTGCCAGTAGTATACGAGGGGGACTAGCGGTCGAAGAGACCCAGTACTTC | CASSIRGGLAVEETQYF
TRBJ2-5 | TRBV6-1 | . | TRBD1 | TGTGCCAGCAGCGACAGGGTACAGTACTTC | CASSDRVQYF
TRBJ1-6 | TRBV11-2 | many | . | TGTGCCAGCAGCTTAGATCGTACATCTAATTCACCCCTCCACTTT | CASSLDRTSNSPLHF
TRBJ1-1 | TRBV19 | . | TRBD1 | TGTGCCAGTATTAGACCGGGACAGGGTTTCACTGAAGCTTTCTTT | CASIRPGQGFTEAFF
TRBJ2-5 | TRBV5-1 | . | TRBD1 | TGCGCCAGGAGCTTGGGACAGGCGGAAGAGACCCAGTACTTC | CARSLGQAEETQYF
TRBJ2-7 | TRBV11-2 | . | TRBD1 | TGTGCCAGCAGCGGGACAGGGGGCAAAGGCGAGCAGTACTTC | CASSGTGGKGEQYF
TRBJ2-2 | TRBV4-1 | . | . | TGCGCCAGCAGCCAAGGGAACCAGGGGTCGAACACCGGGGAGCTGTTTTTT | CASSQGNQGSNTGELFF
TRBJ1-1 | TRBV15 | many | . | TGTGCCACCAGCAGAGATGGGGGGGCGAACACTGAAGCTTTCTTT | CATSRDGGANTEAFF
TRBJ1-1 | TRBV9 | many | TRBD1 | TGTGCCAGCAGCGCAGGGGGCGTAGAACGTGCTTTCTTT | CASSAGGVERAFF
TRBJ1-5 | TRBV30 | many | . | TGTGCCTGGAGTGTTTCCCAGGGTAACCAGCATTTT | CAWSVSQGNQHF
TRBJ2-2 | TRBV24-1 | many | . | TGTGCCACCAGTGATTTGCGAAGGCAGGGTAACACCGGGGAGCTGTTTTTT | CATSDLRRQGNTGELFF
TRBJ2-2 | TRBV6-1 | . | . | TGTGCCAGCAGGCCGGCCGTCTACACCGGGGGGCTGTTTTTT | CASRPAVYTGGLFF
TRBJ1-1 | TRBV2 | many | . | TGTGCCAGCAGTGAGGGAGGCGGAAGAGGGGCTTTCTTT | CASSEGGGRGAFF
TRBJ1-4 | TRBV18 | many | . | TGTGCCAGCTCACCTGGGAGCGGAAATGAAAAACTGTTTTTT | CASSPGSGNEKLFF
TRBJ2-3 | TRBV28 | many | TRBD2 | TGTGCCAGTAGACTAGCGGGATCCCGAGATACGCAGTATTTT | CASRLAGSRDTQYF
TRBJ1-5 | TRBV28 | many | TRBD1 | TGTGCCAGCAGTCGGGCGGGACAGTCCAATCAGCCCCAGCATTTT | CASSRAGQSNQPQHF
TRBJ2-1 | TRBV7-9 | . | TRBD2 | TGTGCCAGCAACCGTCCAGGGACTAGTAGCGGGAGGGCCCAGAGGTTCTTC | CASNRPGTSSGRAQRFF
TRBJ2-7 | TRBV14 | many | . | TGTGCCAGCAGCCACGCACAACCGGAGAGCTCCTACGAGCAGTACTTC | CASSHAQPESSYEQYF
TRBJ1-5 | TRBV27 | many | . | TGTGCCAGCAGTTTAGACAGAGCTAGCAATCAGCCCCAGCATTTT | CASSLDRASNQPQHF
TRBJ2-2 | TRBV28 | . | . | TGTGCCAGCAGGAGTCCAGGGAGCGCCGGGGAGCTGTTTTTT | CASRSPGSAGELFF
TRBJ1-1 | TRBV28 | . | . | TGTGCCAGCCCCGGGGAAGGGAGTCGCGCTGAAGCTTTCTTT | CASPGEGSRAEAFF
TRBJ2-1 | TRBV3-1 | few | TRBD2 | TGTGCCAGCAGCCCCCGACTAGCGGGATTATACAATGAGCAGTTCTTC | CASSPRLAGLYNEQFF
TRBJ2-5 | TRBV27 | few | TRBD1 | TGTGCCAGCAGTCCATCCGGGACAGGGGGCAGAGAGACCCAGTACTTC | CASSPSGTGGRETQYF
TRBJ2-5 | TRBV27 | many | TRBD2 | TGTGCCAGCAGTTTAAACGTGGGAGGGGAGACCCAGTACTTC | CASSLNVGGETQYF
TRBJ1-2 | TRBV19 | . | . | TGTGCCAGTAGGCGGCCTTCGGCAGGGACCTATGGCTACACCTTC | CASRRPSAGTYGYTF
TRBJ2-5 | TRBV2 | many | . | TGTGCCGCCTTGACAGACCAAGAGACCCAGTACTTC | CAALTDQETQYF
TRBJ2-1 | TRBV27 | . | . | TGTGCCAGCAGTTTATATCGGACGGTGACCTACAATGAGCAGTTCTTC | CASSLYRTVTYNEQFF
TRBJ2-1 | TRBV29-1 | few | TRBD2 | TGCAGCGTTACACATATAGCGGGAGGGTACAATGAGCAGTTCTTC | CSVTHIAGGYNEQFF
TRBJ2-3 | TRBV20-1 | . | TRBD2 | TGCAGTGCTAGAGGCACGACTAGCGGCACAGATACGCAGTATTTT | CSARGTTSGTDTQYF
TRBJ2-7 | TRBV6-1 | . | . | TGTGCCAGCAGAAAACCCAGGGGGGGTTCCTACGAGCAGTACTTC | CASRKPRGGSYEQYF
TRBJ2-5 | TRBV27 | many | TRBD2 | TGTGCCAGCAGTCTAAGGACTAGCGGGGAGCTTGGGACCCAGTACTTC | CASSLRTSGELGTQYF
TRBJ1-1 | TRBV3-1 | few | . | TGTGCCAGCAGCCAAGTTGGGGGAGGTGCTGAAGCTTTCTTT | CASSQVGGGAEAFF
TRBJ1-2 | TRBV30 | many | . | TGTGCCTGGAGTGTGGGATATGGCTACACCTTC | CAWSVGYGYTF
TRBJ2-1 | TRBV19 | many | . | TGTGCCAGTACCTCCGCAGGGAGGACGCGGGGTGAGCAGTTCTTC | CASTSAGRTRGEQFF
TRBJ1-2 | TRBV7-9 | few | TRBD1 | TGTGCCAGCAGCTTCTCCGGGACAGGGGGGAACTATGGCTACACCTTC | CASSFSGTGGNYGYTF
TRBJ2-7 | TRBV28 | . | . | TGTGCCAGTGGCCGGGGGTTGTACGAGCAGTACTTC | CASGRGLYEQYF
TRBJ1-1 | TRBV7-2 | few | TRBD1 | TGTGCCAGTATGACAGGGGGAAACACTGAAGCTTTCTTT | CASMTGGNTEAFF